This T cell receptor (beta chain) was obtained from a study of shared clonotypes between healthy human individuals. Study at large: A few men and a couple of women, aged 18 to 49, were donors.

Generated by immunoSEQ multiplex PCR, the TCRdb table keeps only in-frame clones and is missing some. The table includes around 350,000 clones, 73% detected once. Trimming took 8 bases from V and 6 from J, leaving 16 bases between them. The germline V gene has CDR1 MNHEY and CDR2 SVGAGI. The CDR3 spans 13 residues. The investigators split CD4+ cells into a CD45RA+ naive subset and a CD45RA-negative memory subset. The TCR comes from a man aged 25 to 40 in good health. V gene TRBV6-5 combines with J gene TRBJ1-1, with D hard to call. Material: memory CD4+ T cells sorted from blood. Regarding subset: CD45RA-negative fraction. The CDR3 spells CASAEIGSPEAFF. The CDR3 DNA reads as TGTGCCAGCGCCGAAATAGGGTCCCCTGAAGCTTTCTTT.